These T cell receptor beta chains were read from a single sample in a study of cytomegalovirus exposure and HLA in healthy donors. The table came from immunoSEQ multiplex PCR; TCRdb's copy has only in-frame clones and leaves some out. The table shows about 120,000 clones, with around 70% occurring only once. Sequencing was carried out using PBMCs. The receptors derive from a woman under 30 in good health and CMV-seronegative. CDR3s include the opening cysteine and the closing phenylalanine or tryptophan. The D gene is left open where the match is weak. Clone size is given for some rows only: seen once, a few or many times, or a class if the clone is expanded.

CDR3 protein: CASSEKGARDGYTF
CDR3 DNA: TGTGCCAGCAGTGAAAAGGGGGCGCGGGATGGCTACACCTTC
D gene: TRBD1
J gene: TRBJ1-2
clone size: -
V gene: TRBV2

CDR3 protein: CASKVEAVQPQHF
CDR3 DNA: TGTGCCAGCAAGGTCGAGGCGGTTCAGCCCCAGCATTTT
D gene: -
J gene: TRBJ1-5
clone size: -
V gene: TRBV2

CDR3 protein: CASSLAGTEAFF
CDR3 DNA: TGTGCCAGCAGCTTAGCCGGGACTGAAGCTTTCTTT
D gene: -
J gene: TRBJ1-1
clone size: once
V gene: TRBV7-9

CDR3 protein: CASSPGDRRATNEKLFF
CDR3 DNA: TGTGCCAGCAGCCCGGGGGACAGGCGAGCAACTAATGAAAAACTGTTTTTT
D gene: TRBD1
J gene: TRBJ1-4
clone size: -
V gene: TRBV5-4

CDR3 protein: CASSILIIGVWTEAFF
CDR3 DNA: TGTGCCAGTAGTATTTTAATCATCGGGGTGTGGACTGAAGCTTTCTTT
D gene: -
J gene: TRBJ1-1
clone size: once
V gene: TRBV19

CDR3 protein: CSVEESSYEQYF
CDR3 DNA: TGCAGCGTTGAAGAGTCCAGCTACGAGCAGTACTTC
D gene: -
J gene: TRBJ2-7
clone size: -
V gene: TRBV29-1

CDR3 protein: CASSLVVGYGYTF
CDR3 DNA: TGTGCCAGCAGTTTAGTTGTTGGCTATGGCTACACCTTC
D gene: -
J gene: TRBJ1-2
clone size: once
V gene: TRBV2

CDR3 protein: CASRLGPDAGEQYF
CDR3 DNA: TGTGCCAGCAGGCTCGGACCTGATGCGGGAGAGCAGTACTTC
D gene: -
J gene: TRBJ2-7
clone size: -
V gene: TRBV7-6

CDR3 protein: CASSPAGTSGGFPYEQYF
CDR3 DNA: TGCGCCAGCAGCCCAGCCGGGACTAGCGGGGGTTTCCCCTACGAGCAGTACTTC
D gene: TRBD2
J gene: TRBJ2-7
clone size: -
V gene: TRBV4-1

CDR3 protein: CASKRSGRANTGELFF
CDR3 DNA: TGTGCCAGCAAGCGATCCGGCAGAGCGAACACCGGGGAGCTGTTTTTT
D gene: -
J gene: TRBJ2-2
clone size: -
V gene: TRBV2

CDR3 protein: CAWSDGQGEAFF
CDR3 DNA: TGTGCCTGGAGTGACGGACAGGGGGAAGCTTTCTTT
D gene: TRBD1
J gene: TRBJ1-1
clone size: -
V gene: TRBV30

CDR3 protein: CASSPRGQSTDTQYF
CDR3 DNA: TGTGCCAGCAGCCCAAGGGGGCAAAGCACAGATACGCAGTATTTT
D gene: TRBD1
J gene: TRBJ2-3
clone size: -
V gene: TRBV7-9

CDR3 protein: CATSVGPPMNYGYTF
CDR3 DNA: TGTGCCACCAGCGTGGGGCCGCCAATGAACTATGGCTACACCTTC
D gene: -
J gene: TRBJ1-2
clone size: once
V gene: TRBV15

CDR3 protein: CASSLGGTGGNYGYTF
CDR3 DNA: TGCGCCAGCAGCTTGGGAGGGACAGGGGGCAACTATGGCTACACCTTC
D gene: TRBD1
J gene: TRBJ1-2
clone size: -
V gene: TRBV5-1

CDR3 protein: CASSLYRGPSTEAFF
CDR3 DNA: TGTGCCAGCAGTTTATACAGGGGGCCGAGCACTGAAGCTTTCTTT
D gene: TRBD1
J gene: TRBJ1-1
clone size: -
V gene: TRBV28

CDR3 protein: CASSFKGFREQYF
CDR3 DNA: TGTGCCAGCAGTTTTAAGGGGTTTCGCGAGCAGTACTTC
D gene: -
J gene: TRBJ2-7
clone size: many
V gene: TRBV5-8

CDR3 protein: CASSLDDYTEAFF
CDR3 DNA: TGTGCCAGCAGCTTGGACGACTACACTGAAGCTTTCTTT
D gene: -
J gene: TRBJ1-1
clone size: -
V gene: TRBV5-4

CDR3 protein: CASTGTGFQPQHF
CDR3 DNA: TGTGCCAGCACCGGGACTGGATTTCAGCCCCAGCATTTT
D gene: -
J gene: TRBJ1-5
clone size: -
V gene: TRBV6-1

CDR3 protein: CASTKNSHTDTQYF
CDR3 DNA: TGTGCCAGTACCAAAAACAGCCACACGGATACGCAGTATTTT
D gene: -
J gene: TRBJ2-3
clone size: -
V gene: TRBV19

CDR3 protein: CASSPGQAGTDTQYF
CDR3 DNA: TGTGCCAGCAGCCCTGGGCAGGCCGGCACAGATACGCAGTATTTT
D gene: -
J gene: TRBJ2-3
clone size: -
V gene: TRBV6-4

CDR3 protein: CAWSQGRSTNEKLFF
CDR3 DNA: TGTGCCTGGAGTCAGGGCAGATCAACTAATGAAAAACTGTTTTTT
D gene: -
J gene: TRBJ1-4
clone size: once
V gene: TRBV30

CDR3 protein: CASSLQGFGYGYTF
CDR3 DNA: TGTGCCAGCAGCTTACAGGGGTTCGGCTATGGCTACACCTTC
D gene: -
J gene: TRBJ1-2
clone size: -
V gene: TRBV7-9

CDR3 protein: CASSLDPGQPGGYTF
CDR3 DNA: TGTGCCAGCAGCTTGGATCCGGGACAGCCAGGAGGCTACACCTTC
D gene: TRBD1
J gene: TRBJ1-2
clone size: -
V gene: TRBV5-4

CDR3 protein: CASTPGDRITYEQYF
CDR3 DNA: TGTGCCAGCACCCCCGGGGACAGGATAACCTACGAGCAGTACTTC
D gene: TRBD1
J gene: TRBJ2-7
clone size: -
V gene: TRBV5-8

CDR3 protein: CSSSRGGTEAFF
CDR3 DNA: TGTTCCAGCAGTAGGGGAGGGACTGAAGCTTTCTTT
D gene: -
J gene: TRBJ1-1
clone size: once
V gene: TRBV7-9

CDR3 protein: CASSSAGRTDTQYF
CDR3 DNA: TGCGCCAGCTCCTCGGCAGGGAGGACAGATACGCAGTATTTT
D gene: -
J gene: TRBJ2-3
clone size: once
V gene: TRBV5-1

CDR3 protein: CASSFDGATTEAFF
CDR3 DNA: TGTGCCAGCAGTTTCGATGGGGCGACAACTGAAGCTTTCTTT
D gene: -
J gene: TRBJ1-1
clone size: -
V gene: TRBV27

CDR3 protein: CASSSTGLNEKLFF
CDR3 DNA: TGCGCCAGCAGCTCTACAGGTCTCAATGAAAAACTGTTTTTT
D gene: -
J gene: TRBJ1-4
clone size: -
V gene: TRBV5-1

CDR3 protein: CASSAGGTYNEQFF
CDR3 DNA: TGTGCCAGCAGTGCGGGGGGCACCTACAATGAGCAGTTCTTC
D gene: -
J gene: TRBJ2-1
clone size: few
V gene: TRBV2

CDR3 protein: CASRDISYEQYF
CDR3 DNA: TGTGCCAGCCGGGACATCTCCTACGAGCAGTACTTC
D gene: -
J gene: TRBJ2-7
clone size: -
V gene: TRBV2

CDR3 protein: CASSPHLERDKYF
CDR3 DNA: TGTGCCAGCAGCCCACACCTGGAGCGGGATAAGTACTTC
D gene: TRBD2
J gene: TRBJ2-7
clone size: -
V gene: TRBV9

CDR3 protein: CASSKLAGGLPYEQYF
CDR3 DNA: TGTGCCAGCAGTAAGCTAGCGGGGGGCCTACCCTACGAGCAGTACTTC
D gene: TRBD2
J gene: TRBJ2-7
clone size: -
V gene: TRBV27

CDR3 protein: CASSPGLKNIQYF
CDR3 DNA: TGCGCCAGCAGCCCTGGACTTAAAAACATTCAGTACTTC
D gene: -
J gene: TRBJ2-4
clone size: -
V gene: TRBV4-1

CDR3 protein: CASSPRMTGNTEAFF
CDR3 DNA: TGTGCCAGCAGCCCACGAATGACTGGGAACACTGAAGCTTTCTTT
D gene: -
J gene: TRBJ1-1
clone size: -
V gene: TRBV13

CDR3 protein: CASFSGGREQYF
CDR3 DNA: TGTGCCAGTTTTAGCGGGGGAAGGGAGCAGTACTTC
D gene: TRBD2
J gene: TRBJ2-7
clone size: once
V gene: TRBV6-1

CDR3 protein: CASSSPPPQGRYEQYF
CDR3 DNA: TGTGCCAGCAGTTCCCCGCCCCCACAGGGGCGTTACGAGCAGTACTTC
D gene: TRBD1
J gene: TRBJ2-7
clone size: few
V gene: TRBV28

CDR3 protein: CASSLVGTHEETQYF
CDR3 DNA: TGTGCCAGCAGCTTAGTAGGGACTCATGAGGAGACCCAGTACTTC
D gene: -
J gene: TRBJ2-5
clone size: -
V gene: TRBV7-2

CDR3 protein: CAWSVGRTNYGYTF
CDR3 DNA: TGTGCCTGGAGTGTAGGCAGGACTAACTATGGCTACACCTTC
D gene: -
J gene: TRBJ1-2
clone size: -
V gene: TRBV30

CDR3 protein: CASSVRQGYGYTF
CDR3 DNA: TGTGCCAGCAGTGTGCGACAGGGCTATGGCTACACCTTC
D gene: TRBD1
J gene: TRBJ1-2
clone size: -
V gene: TRBV2

CDR3 protein: CASSPPTENTEQYF
CDR3 DNA: TGTGCCAGCAGTCCACCTACAGAGAATACCGAGCAGTACTTC
D gene: -
J gene: TRBJ2-7
clone size: once
V gene: TRBV2

CDR3 protein: CASSELSNEQFF
CDR3 DNA: TGTGCCAGCAGTGAACTTAGCAATGAGCAGTTCTTC
D gene: -
J gene: TRBJ2-1
clone size: -
V gene: TRBV6-1

CDR3 protein: CASSLLRDRGSNSPLHF
CDR3 DNA: TGTGCCAGCAGCTTACTCCGGGACAGGGGTTCGAATTCACCCCTCCACTTT
D gene: TRBD1
J gene: TRBJ1-6
clone size: -
V gene: TRBV5-4

CDR3 protein: CASSQESRTDTQYF
CDR3 DNA: TGTGCCAGCAGCCAAGAGAGCAGGACAGATACGCAGTATTTT
D gene: -
J gene: TRBJ2-3
clone size: -
V gene: TRBV4-2

CDR3 protein: CASSWARGKKSNYGYTF
CDR3 DNA: TGTGCCAGCAGCTGGGCCAGGGGAAAGAAGTCTAACTATGGCTACACCTTC
D gene: -
J gene: TRBJ1-2
clone size: -
V gene: TRBV28

CDR3 protein: CASSPRGGRTETQYF
CDR3 DNA: TGCGCCAGCAGTCCAAGGGGGGGGCGAACGGAGACCCAGTACTTC
D gene: -
J gene: TRBJ2-5
clone size: -
V gene: TRBV5-1

CDR3 protein: CASSYVGGTSGYNEQFF
CDR3 DNA: TGTGCCAGCAGTTACGTTGGCGGGACTAGCGGGTACAATGAGCAGTTCTTC
D gene: TRBD2
J gene: TRBJ2-1
clone size: -
V gene: TRBV27

CDR3 protein: CASSPGRGGSYEQYF
CDR3 DNA: TGTGCCAGCAGCCCCGGCAGGGGTGGCTCCTACGAGCAGTACTTC
D gene: -
J gene: TRBJ2-7
clone size: -
V gene: TRBV5-6

CDR3 protein: CASFDGSRRGYTF
CDR3 DNA: TGTGCCAGCTTTGACGGGAGTCGGCGTGGCTACACCTTC
D gene: -
J gene: TRBJ1-2
clone size: -
V gene: TRBV6-5

CDR3 protein: CASRPRTGLGAEAFF
CDR3 DNA: TGTGCCAGCAGGCCAAGGACAGGGTTGGGTGCTGAAGCTTTCTTT
D gene: TRBD1
J gene: TRBJ1-1
clone size: -
V gene: TRBV25-1

CDR3 protein: CASSIQTGSNQPQHF
CDR3 DNA: TGTGCCAGCAGTATACAGACAGGGAGCAATCAGCCCCAGCATTTT
D gene: TRBD1
J gene: TRBJ1-5
clone size: -
V gene: TRBV28

CDR3 protein: CASTPAGTGGLGYTF
CDR3 DNA: TGTGCCAGTACCCCGGCTGGGACAGGGGGCCTTGGCTACACCTTC
D gene: TRBD1
J gene: TRBJ1-2
clone size: -
V gene: TRBV19

CDR3 protein: CASSPAGETEAFF
CDR3 DNA: TGTGCCAGCAGCCCTGCGGGGGAAACTGAAGCTTTCTTT
D gene: -
J gene: TRBJ1-1
clone size: -
V gene: TRBV11-2

CDR3 protein: CASSLDRNNEKLFF
CDR3 DNA: TGCGCCAGCAGCCTGGACAGGAATAATGAAAAACTGTTTTTT
D gene: TRBD1
J gene: TRBJ1-4
clone size: -
V gene: TRBV4-1